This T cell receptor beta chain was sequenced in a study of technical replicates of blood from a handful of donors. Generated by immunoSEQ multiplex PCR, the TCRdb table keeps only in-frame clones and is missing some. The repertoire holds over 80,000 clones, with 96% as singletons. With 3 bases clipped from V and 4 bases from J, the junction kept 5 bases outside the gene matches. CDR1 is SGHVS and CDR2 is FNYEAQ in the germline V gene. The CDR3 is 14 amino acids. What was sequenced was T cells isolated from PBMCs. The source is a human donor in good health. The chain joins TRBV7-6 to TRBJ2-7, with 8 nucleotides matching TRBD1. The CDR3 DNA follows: TGTGCCAGCAGCTTTGGACAGGGAGGTTACGAGCAGTACTTC. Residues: CASSFGQGGYEQYF. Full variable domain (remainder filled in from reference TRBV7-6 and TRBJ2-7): GAGVSQSPRYKVTKRGQDVALRCDPISGHVSLYWYRQALGQGPEFLTYFNYEAQQDKSGLPNDRFSAERPEGSISTLTIQRTEQRDSAMYRCASSFGQGGYEQYFGPGTRLTVT.